These 29 T cell receptor beta chains were sequenced from one sample in a study of blood T cell repertoires in COVID-19. TCRdb's table, derived via immunoSEQ multiplex PCR, lists solely in-frame clones and lacks some. The sample shows about 300,000 clones, about 90% of them seen only once. What was sequenced was peripheral blood. The receptor source for this set is a woman aged 25 to 45 with COVID-19, enrolled during active disease.

In its sample, this clone was seen once. V usage is TRBV28 and J usage is TRBJ1-5; D remains unclear. Per the germline V gene, CDR1 is MDHEN and CDR2 is SYDVKM. The V gene lost 10 bases and the J gene lost 5 bases, with 15 bases spanning the gap. The CDR3 contains 13 residues. The CDR3 nucleotides are TGTGCCAACGGGAGGTTAGGCCATCAGCCCCAGCATTTT. Its translation is CANGRLGHQPQHF.

The V gene is TRBV30, the J gene TRBJ1-6, with D perhaps TRBD1 (5 bases). V was cut by 3 bases and J by 8 bases, with 23 bases left in between. The CDR3 length is 17 residues. Germline V lookup: CDR1 GTSNPN, CDR2 SVGIG (reference sequence). The CDR3 region is CAWRLSFGGGRHSPLHF. CDR3 DNA: TGTGCCTGGAGATTATCTTTTGGGGGGGGTCGACATTCACCCCTCCACTTT.

This chain links TRBV10-2 with TRBJ2-1, with D uncertain. Trimming pared 10 bases from V and 5 bases from J, leaving 9 bases between. CDR3 length: 11 amino acids. In germline, CDR1 is WSHSY, CDR2 SAAADI. The CDR3, as DNA: TGCGCCATTCTTAATAACAATGAGCAGTTCTTC. Encoded protein: CAILNNNEQFF.

DNA for the CDR3: TGTGCCTGGAGTGTATTGGTCCTAGCGGGGACCCACCAAGAGACCCAGTACTTC. It specifies CAWSVLVLAGTHQETQYF. The chain employs TRBV30 and TRBJ2-5, with TRBD2 matching over 9 bases. Per the germline V gene, CDR1 is GTSNPN and CDR2 is SVGIG (reference sequence). CDR3 length: 18 residues. V dropped 0 bases and J dropped 0; count of bases not matched to a gene: 11.

The rearrangement links TRBV7-6 to TRBJ1-6; possibly TRBD1 for D (6 bases). This CDR3 comprises 15 residues. Germline values: CDR1 SGHVS, CDR2 FNYEAQ. The V and J ends lost 5 bases and 9 bases respectively, with 17 bases between them. The CDR3 coding sequence is TGTGCCAGCAGCACCCACAGGGAATGGGGTTCACCCCTCCACTTT. Translated, it gives CASSTHREWGSPLHF.

The chain employs TRBV6-4 and TRBJ2-7; no reliable D call. V lost 6 bases, J lost 2 bases, and 17 bases lay in between. CDR3 size: 15 residues. The germline CDR1 and CDR2 sequences are MRHNA and SNTAGT. The CDR3 loop reads CASSEPLENPYEQYV. The CDR3 region has the DNA TGTGCCAGCAGCGAACCACTCGAGAACCCCTACGAGCAGTACGTC.

This clone was counted at least ten times. The chain recombines TRBV6-2 or TRBV6-3 with TRBJ2-2; 9 bases map to TRBD2. Per the germline V gene, CDR1 is MNHEY and CDR2 is SVGEGT. V lost 2 bases to trimming and J lost 4 bases; unmatched junction nucleotides: 8. This CDR3 has 17 residues. As DNA, the CDR3 is TGTGCCAGCAGTTACGGGGCGCGGGGGGGCTTCACCGGGGAGCTGTTTTTT. It is translated as CASSYGARGGFTGELFF.

The chain recombines TRBV5-1 with TRBJ1-1, with 7 nucleotides matching TRBD1. CDR3 size: 15 residues. The trim removed 4 bases at V and 3 bases at J, leaving 9 bases unmatched. Germline CDR1 and CDR2: SGHRS and YFSETQ. The CDR3 DNA sequence: TGCGCCAGCAGCCCCCCGACAGGGTTGGACACTGAAGCTTTCTTT. Translating gives CASSPPTGLDTEAFF.

This clone appeared a single time. The chain couples TRBV4-2 to TRBJ1-5; tentative D call: TRBD1 (5 bases). CDR3 size: 16 residues. With 0 bases removed from V and 3 bases from J, the gap between germline ends came to 12 bases. Germline CDR1 LGHNA, CDR2 YNFKEQ. CDR3 region: CASSQDPRANNQPQHF. The CDR3 bases are TGTGCCAGCAGCCAAGACCCCAGGGCGAACAATCAGCCCCAGCATTTT.

The gene calls are TRBV5-5 and TRBJ1-4; maybe TRBD1 (6 bases). The germline CDR1 and CDR2 sequences are SGHKS and YYEKEE (reference sequence). V was trimmed by 2 bases and J by 5 bases, leaving 22 bases between them. The CDR3 contains 18 residues. DNA for the CDR3: TGTGCCAGCAGCTTCGGCCGGAGTCTGGGGGCGAAGAATGAAAAACTGTTTTTT. Residues: CASSFGRSLGAKNEKLFF.

The rearrangement joins TRBV24-1 to TRBJ1-1; 7 bases are shared with TRBD1. The CDR3 consists of 14 residues. The germline gives CDR1 KGHDR, CDR2 SFDVKD. With V trimmed by 4 bases and J by 1 base, 2 bases remained unmatched. CDR3 sequence: CATSDNRGNTEAFF. CDR3 bases: TGTGCCACCAGTGACAACAGGGGGAACACTGAAGCTTTCTTT.

The J gene is TRBJ2-1, the V gene TRBV7-2; no clear D. The germline V gene has CDR1 SGHTA and CDR2 FQGNSA. This CDR3 has 13 residues. V gave up 1 base and J gave up 8 bases, with 9 bases separating them. The CDR3 sequence: CASSLVGSDEQFF. The CDR3 DNA reads as TGTGCCAGCAGCTTAGTCGGGTCCGATGAGCAGTTCTTC.

The J gene is TRBJ2-1, the V gene TRBV19; no reliable D call. CDR1 is LNHDA, CDR2 SQIVND, per germline (reference sequence). The CDR3 totals 13 residues. V was shortened by 2 bases and J by 1 base, with 3 bases between the two germline ends. CDR3 coding DNA: TGTGCCAGTAGTATACAGTCCTACAATGAGCAGTTCTTC. This sequence encodes CASSIQSYNEQFF.

The rearrangement uses TRBV18 and TRBJ1-4; D perhaps matches TRBD1 (5 bases). The CDR3 has 16 residues. Germline CDR1 and CDR2: KGHSH and LQKENI. V was cut by 1 base and J by 7 bases, with 16 bases left in between. The CDR3 is CASSPQSGRASEKLFF. The CDR3 coding sequence is TGTGCCAGCTCACCACAGTCGGGCAGGGCAAGTGAAAAACTGTTTTTT.

The chain has TRBV6-5 and TRBJ1-6; perhaps TRBD1 as D (5 bases). V was pared by 6 bases and J by 14 bases, with 14 bases between. There are 12 residues in the CDR3. CDR1 and CDR2 (germline): MNHEY, SVGAGI. In nucleotides, the CDR3 is TGTGCCAGCAGGGACACCCTGGTGGCCCTCCACTTT. Translation: CASRDTLVALHF.

The genes are TRBV2 and TRBJ1-5; tentative D call: TRBD1 (6 bases). Per germline, CDR1 SNHLY and CDR2 FYNNEI. The V gene lost 6 bases and the J gene lost 5 bases, with 14 bases spanning the gap. The CDR3 has 14 amino acids. CDR3 protein: CASRKDRTDQPQHF. The DNA of the CDR3 is TGTGCCAGCAGAAAAGACAGGACGGATCAGCCCCAGCATTTT.

The CDR3 here is CASSPRTGFRYGYTF. Written as DNA, the CDR3 is TGTGCCAGCAGCCCAAGGACAGGCTTTCGCTATGGCTACACCTTC. The chain has TRBV7-9 and TRBJ1-2, with 7 nucleotides matching TRBD1. V trimming: 5 bases; J trimming: 4 bases; junction bases outside the gene matches: 10. The CDR3 is 15 residues long. CDR1 is SEHNR and CDR2 is FQNEAQ in the germline V gene (reference sequence).

The gene calls are TRBV7-2 and TRBJ2-7; TRBD1 agrees at 7 bases. The junction had 11 bases not matched to a gene; V was cut back by 5 bases and J by 4 bases. The CDR3 extends over 15 amino acids. Germline CDR1 reads SGHTA; CDR2 reads FQGNSA. The CDR3 nucleotides read TGTGCCAGCAGCGTAACCCGGGACAGAACTTACGAGCAGTACTTC. This sequence encodes CASSVTRDRTYEQYF. The full variable domain, completed using reference TRBV7-2 and TRBJ2-7, is GAGVSQSPSNKVTEKGKDVELRCDPISGHTALYWYRQSLGQGLEFLIYFQGNSAPDKSGLPSDRFSAERTGGSVSTLTIQRTQQEDSAVYLCASSVTRDRTYEQYFGPGTRLTVT.

The rearrangement uses TRBV14 and TRBJ1-6; TRBD1 matches 10 bases. Per germline, CDR1 SGHDN and CDR2 FVKESK. This CDR3 comprises 15 residues. Trimming removed 4 bases from V and 6 bases from J; junction bases left unmatched: 3. CDR3 nucleotides: TGTGCCAGCAGCCGGACAGGGGGTGGTAATTCACCCCTCCACTTT. This translates into CASSRTGGGNSPLHF.

This chain links TRBV3-1 (or the pseudogene TRBV3-2) with TRBJ1-2; no firm D call. The CDR3 consists of 13 residues. With 4 bases removed from V and 8 bases from J, the gap between germline ends came to 14 bases. Germline CDR1 is LGHDT and CDR2 is YNNKEL (reference sequence). As DNA, the CDR3 is TGTGCCAGCAGCCGGGAGCCCGGGTACGGCTACACCTTC. This translates into CASSREPGYGYTF.

The rearrangement uses TRBV27 and TRBJ2-7; the D gene is possibly TRBD2 (6 bases). CDR1 is MNHEY and CDR2 is SMNVEV in the germline V gene (reference sequence). V shed 3 bases and J shed 2 bases, with 11 bases lying between them. This CDR3 is 14 amino acids long. The CDR3 nucleotides are TGTGCCAGCAGTTTCACGGGGGACCCCTACGAGCAGTACTTC. As protein: CASSFTGDPYEQYF.

In the case of this clone: Within the sample, other DNA sequences also encode this same CDR3. This rearrangement joins TRBV11-3 to TRBJ2-3, with TRBD1 matching over 8 bases. V dropped 5 bases and J dropped 1; count of bases not matched to a gene: 8. This CDR3 spans 16 amino acids. The V gene's germline CDR1 is SGHNT and CDR2 YENEEA. CDR3 DNA: TGTGCCAGCAGCCCAAGACAGGGGCCAGGCACAGATACGCAGTATTTT. Its translation: CASSPRQGPGTDTQYF.

The CDR3, as DNA: TGTGCCAGCATCGCGGTCTCCTACAATGAGCAGTTCTTC. This encodes CASIAVSYNEQFF. The rearrangement uses TRBV12-3 or TRBV12-4 and TRBJ2-1; no reliable D call. Between the trimmed V and J ends, which lost 7 bases and 0 bases, there was a span of 7 bases. The CDR3 has 13 residues.

The chain recombines TRBV28 with TRBJ1-2, with D possibly being TRBD1 (6 bases). This CDR3 has 12 amino acids. Germline loops: CDR1 MDHEN, CDR2 SYDVKM. V lost 6 bases and J 2 bases, leaving 7 bases between the germline ends. The CDR3 protein is CASSGQNYGYTF. CDR3 nucleotides: TGTGCCAGCAGCGGACAGAACTATGGCTACACCTTC.

This rearrangement joins TRBV10-2 to TRBJ2-7; the match to TRBD1 covers 10 bases. Germline trimming cut 10 bases from V and 2 bases from J; bases unmatched to any gene: 8. The CDR3 contains 14 residues. Germline-derived CDR1 and CDR2 are WSHSY and SAAADI. The CDR3 bases are TGCGCCACAAGAGGGACAGGGGATCCCTACGAGCAGTACTTC. It codes for CATRGTGDPYEQYF.

The chain has TRBV6-6 and TRBJ1-1; D is possibly TRBD1 (5 bases). Trimming shortened V by 5 bases and J by 8 bases, and 12 bases separated the two germline ends. The CDR3 sequence is 12 residues long. In germline, CDR1 is MNHNY, CDR2 SVGAGI (reference sequence). This CDR3 reads CASSNYDREAFF. The DNA for the CDR3 is TGTGCCAGCAGTAACTATGACAGAGAAGCTTTCTTT.

This chain links TRBV24-1 with TRBJ2-1; TRBD2 aligns across 7 bases. Germline V gives CDR1 KGHDR, CDR2 SFDVKD. The J segment lost 8 bases and the V segment lost 4 bases, leaving 13 bases of the junction unmatched. The CDR3 has 16 amino acids. The CDR3: CATSDSTSSGGYEQFF. The CDR3 DNA follows: TGTGCCACCAGTGACAGTACTTCTAGCGGCGGATATGAGCAGTTCTTC.

Turning to this clone: The sample contains more than one DNA sequence encoding this CDR3. The chain couples TRBV29-1 to TRBJ2-7, with 9 bases fitting TRBD1. The germline V gene encodes CDR1 SQVTM and CDR2 ANQGSEA. The V and J ends lost 1 base and 6 bases, in that order; junction bases with no gene match: 1. CDR3 length equals 12 residues. CDR3 amino acids: CSVEGTGAEQYF. The CDR3, as DNA: TGCAGCGTTGAAGGGACAGGGGCCGAGCAGTACTTC.

The rearrangement links TRBV30 to TRBJ1-1; a possible D gene is TRBD1 (6 bases). Germline loops: CDR1 GTSNPN, CDR2 SVGIG (reference sequence). Trimming took off 3 bases at V and 1 base at J, with 12 bases between the two ends. The CDR3 loop spans 14 amino acids. DNA of the CDR3: TGTGCCTGGAGCCGAGGACAGCCGAACACTGAAGCTTTCTTT. Residues: CAWSRGQPNTEAFF.